The T cell receptor beta chain under discussion was sequenced for a study of OX40 agonist ivuxolimab in advanced cancers. Overall study results and limits: Also showing low normalized T-cell clonal expansion were some of the nonresponders. Patients with a partial response at 0.1-3.0 mg/kg had among the lowest clonal expansion.

The repertoire was sequenced with immunoSEQ multiplex PCR; TCRdb's copy has only in-frame clones and lacks some. The sample has over 50,000 clones; around 83% are singletons. Blood sampling took place at baseline, cycle 4 day 1, and cycle 7 day 1. Remarks on this clone: The antigen remains undetermined.

The receptor comes from an adult with an advanced solid tumor such as melanoma, head and neck, liver or kidney cancer. Sequencing used CD4+ or CD8+ T cells sorted from blood, obtained in a trial of the OX40 agonist ivuxolimab.

CDR3 protein: CASSAMGQVNTEAFF. The CDR3, as DNA: TGTGCCAGCAGCGCGATGGGACAGGTGAACACTGAAGCTTTCTTT. The chain recombines TRBV11-2 with TRBJ1-1; 8 bases agree with TRBD1. CDR1 SGHAT and CDR2 FQNNGV come from the germline V gene. This CDR3 has 15 amino acids. Trimming cost V 5 bases and J 0 bases; bases outside gene matches: 5.